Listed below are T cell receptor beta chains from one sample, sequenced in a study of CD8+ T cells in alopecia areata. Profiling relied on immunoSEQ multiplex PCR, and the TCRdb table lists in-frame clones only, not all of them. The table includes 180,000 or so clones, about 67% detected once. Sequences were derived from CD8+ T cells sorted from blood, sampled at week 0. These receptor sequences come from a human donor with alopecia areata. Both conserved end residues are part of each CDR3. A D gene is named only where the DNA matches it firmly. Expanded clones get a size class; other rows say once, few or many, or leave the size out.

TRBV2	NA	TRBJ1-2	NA	CASSGSFYGYTF	TGTGCCAGCAGTGGCAGCTTCTATGGCTACACCTTC
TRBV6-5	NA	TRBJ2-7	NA	CASSYNSHSYEQYF	TGTGCCAGCAGTTATAACAGTCACTCCTACGAGCAGTACTTC
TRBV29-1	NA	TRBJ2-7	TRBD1	CSFADRDHEQYF	TGCAGCTTTGCGGACAGGGACCACGAGCAGTACTTC
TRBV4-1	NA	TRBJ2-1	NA	CASSHGRLGKPPYNEQFF	TGCGCCAGCAGCCATGGCCGGCTGGGGAAACCTCCCTACAATGAGCAGTTCTTC
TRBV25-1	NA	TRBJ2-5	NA	CASSEDPQEETQYF	TGTGCCAGCAGTGAAGACCCGCAAGAAGAGACCCAGTACTTC
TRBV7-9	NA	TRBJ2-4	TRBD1	CASSVGDRFFSF	TGTGCCAGCAGCGTCGGGGACAGATTTTTTAGCTTC
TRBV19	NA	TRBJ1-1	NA	CASSIEGRVQLAEAFF	TGTGCCAGTAGTATAGAGGGCAGGGTTCAGCTTGCGGAAGCTTTCTTT
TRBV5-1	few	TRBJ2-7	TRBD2	CASSFGLAGAYEQYF	TGCGCCAGCAGCTTTGGACTAGCGGGGGCCTACGAGCAGTACTTC
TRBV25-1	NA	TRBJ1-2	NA	CASIGGTGYGYTF	TGTGCCAGCATAGGCGGAACGGGCTATGGCTACACCTTC
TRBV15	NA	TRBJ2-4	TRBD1	CATSRGKGTDHYF	TGTGCCACCAGCAGAGGGAAAGGGACAGATCATTACTTC
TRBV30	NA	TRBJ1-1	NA	CAWSRTQNTEAFF	TGTGCCTGGAGCCGAACCCAGAACACTGAAGCTTTCTTT
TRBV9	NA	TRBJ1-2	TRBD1	CASSAGTGEGYTF	TGTGCCAGCAGCGCAGGGACAGGGGAGGGCTACACCTTC
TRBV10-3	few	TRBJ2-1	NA	CAISESGIPHFNEQFF	TGTGCCATCAGTGAGTCCGGGATCCCCCATTTCAATGAGCAGTTCTTC
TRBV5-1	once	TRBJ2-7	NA	CASSLARGYEQYF	TGCGCCAGCAGCTTGGCGAGGGGATACGAGCAGTACTTC
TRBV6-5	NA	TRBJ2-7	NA	CASSYGGGIDEQYF	TGTGCCAGCAGTTACGGCGGAGGGATCGACGAGCAGTACTTC
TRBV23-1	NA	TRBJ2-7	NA	CASSHPYTYSTYEQYF	TGCGCCAGCAGTCATCCGTACACCTATTCTACCTACGAGCAGTACTTC
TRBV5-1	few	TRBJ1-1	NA	CASSLLQGKNTEAFF	TGCGCCAGCAGCTTACTACAGGGAAAGAACACTGAAGCTTTCTTT
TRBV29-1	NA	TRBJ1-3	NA	CSVDSGSGNTIYF	TGCAGCGTTGATTCGGGCTCTGGAAACACCATATATTTT
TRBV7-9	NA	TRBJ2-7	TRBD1	CASSPGQGPHEQYF	TGTGCCAGCAGCCCAGGACAGGGACCCCACGAGCAGTACTTC
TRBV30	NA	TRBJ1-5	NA	CAWSLDGYNQPQHF	TGTGCCTGGAGTTTAGACGGTTACAATCAGCCCCAGCATTTT
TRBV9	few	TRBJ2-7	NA	CASSVFEGEQYF	TGTGCCAGCAGCGTATTTGAGGGAGAGCAGTACTTC
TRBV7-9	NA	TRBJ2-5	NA	CASSGYRDGETQYF	TGTGCCAGCAGCGGATACAGGGACGGAGAGACCCAGTACTTC
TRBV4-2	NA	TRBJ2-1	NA	CASSQEGFQVAGEQFF	TGTGCCAGCAGCCAAGAGGGGTTTCAGGTAGCCGGTGAGCAGTTCTTC
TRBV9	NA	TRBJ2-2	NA	CASSAEQGKNTGELFF	TGTGCCAGCAGCGCCGAACAGGGAAAGAACACCGGGGAGCTGTTTTTT
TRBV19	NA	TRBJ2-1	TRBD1	CASTLTGGYYNEQFF	TGTGCCAGTACCCTAACAGGGGGCTACTACAATGAGCAGTTCTTC
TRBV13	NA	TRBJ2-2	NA	CASSLGGNTGELFF	TGTGCCAGCAGCTTAGGGGGGAACACCGGGGAGCTGTTTTTT
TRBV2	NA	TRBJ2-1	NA	CASRGERGQQFF	TGTGCCAGCAGGGGAGAACGGGGGCAGCAGTTCTTC
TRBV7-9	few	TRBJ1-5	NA	CASSYDSNQPQHF	TGTGCCAGCAGCTACGATAGCAATCAGCCCCAGCATTTT
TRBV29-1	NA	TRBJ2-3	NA	CSVNRGAIDTQYF	TGCAGCGTTAATCGGGGGGCTATAGATACGCAGTATTTT
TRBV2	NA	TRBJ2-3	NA	CAVGDGTQYF	TGTGCCGTCGGCGACGGAACGCAGTATTTT
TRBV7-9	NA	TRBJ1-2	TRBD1	CASSLGQGDGYTF	TGTGCCAGCAGCCTCGGACAGGGGGATGGCTACACCTTC
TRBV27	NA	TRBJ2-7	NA	CASSPFAGKHEQYF	TGTGCCAGCAGTCCGTTTGCGGGGAAGCACGAGCAGTACTTC
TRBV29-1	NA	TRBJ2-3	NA	CSVERETANLDTQYF	TGCAGCGTCGAACGTGAGACAGCTAATTTGGATACGCAGTATTTT
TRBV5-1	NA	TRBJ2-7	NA	CASSPSDDYEQYF	TGCGCCAGCAGCCCCAGTGACGATTACGAGCAGTACTTC
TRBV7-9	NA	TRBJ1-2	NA	CASSLVPGYGYTF	TGTGCCAGCAGCTTAGTCCCTGGCTATGGCTACACCTTC
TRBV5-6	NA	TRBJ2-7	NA	CASSLAYEQYF	TGTGCCAGCAGCTTGGCCTACGAGCAGTACTTC
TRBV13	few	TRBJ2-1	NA	CASSLGTNNEQFF	TGTGCCAGCAGCTTGGGCACCAACAATGAGCAGTTCTTC
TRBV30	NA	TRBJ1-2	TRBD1	CAWSPGTGDYGYTF	TGTGCCTGGAGTCCCGGGACAGGGGACTATGGCTACACCTTC
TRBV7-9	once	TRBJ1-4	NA	CASSLSIEKLFF	TGTGCCAGCAGCTTATCGATAGAAAAACTGTTTTTT
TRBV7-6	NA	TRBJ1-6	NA	CASSRGGSTGPKNSPLHF	TGTGCCAGCAGCAGAGGTGGATCAACAGGGCCCAAGAATTCACCCCTCCACTTT
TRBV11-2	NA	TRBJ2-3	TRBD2	CASSLVPRGSTDTQYF	TGTGCCAGCAGCTTAGTTCCGCGGGGGAGCACAGATACGCAGTATTTT
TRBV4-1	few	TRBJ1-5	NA	CASSRFTGKPQHF	TGCGCCAGCAGCCGATTTACGGGAAAGCCCCAGCATTTT
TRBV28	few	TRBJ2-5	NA	CASSVTGSSETQYF	TGTGCCAGCAGTGTTACAGGGTCCTCGGAGACCCAGTACTTC
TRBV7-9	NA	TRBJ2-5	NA	CASRSQETQYF	TGTGCCAGCAGATCACAAGAGACCCAGTACTTC
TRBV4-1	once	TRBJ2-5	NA	CASSQVLLAPGETQYF	TGCGCCAGCAGCCAAGTCCTACTAGCACCTGGGGAGACCCAGTACTTC
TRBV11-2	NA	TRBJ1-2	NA	CASSLKGPRGYTF	TGTGCCAGCAGCTTAAAGGGGCCGAGGGGCTACACCTTC
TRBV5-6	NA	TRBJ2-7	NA	CASRASEAYEQYF	TGTGCCAGCAGGGCTAGCGAAGCCTACGAGCAGTACTTC
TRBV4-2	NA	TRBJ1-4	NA	CASSQGAENEKLFF	TGTGCCAGCAGCCAAGGGGCGGAAAATGAAAAACTGTTTTTT
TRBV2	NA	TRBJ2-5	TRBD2	CASSRGLAVLQETQYF	TGTGCCAGCAGTAGGGGACTAGCGGTACTCCAAGAGACCCAGTACTTC
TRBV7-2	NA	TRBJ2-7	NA	CASGRTYEQYF	TGTGCCAGCGGCAGGACCTACGAGCAGTACTTC
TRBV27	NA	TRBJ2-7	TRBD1	CASGSTGALPYEQYF	TGTGCCAGCGGAAGCACAGGGGCTCTTCCCTACGAGCAGTACTTC
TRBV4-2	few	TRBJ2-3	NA	CASSQGPGLTDTQYF	TGTGCCAGCAGCCAAGGTCCAGGGCTCACAGATACGCAGTATTTT
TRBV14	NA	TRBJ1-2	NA	CASSQDWADYGYTF	TGTGCCAGCAGCCAAGATTGGGCAGACTATGGCTACACCTTC
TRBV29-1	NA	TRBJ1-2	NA	CSVPGPGIDGYTF	TGCAGCGTCCCGGGGCCGGGTATTGATGGCTACACCTTC
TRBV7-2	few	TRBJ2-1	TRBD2	CASSPWTSGGAAEQFF	TGTGCCAGCAGCCCGTGGACTAGCGGGGGGGCCGCTGAGCAGTTCTTC
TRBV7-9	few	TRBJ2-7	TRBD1	CASSHGQDYEQYF	TGTGCCAGCAGTCACGGACAGGACTACGAGCAGTACTTC
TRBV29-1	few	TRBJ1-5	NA	CSVVFGLRGPFSQPQHF	TGCAGCGTTGTCTTTGGTTTGAGAGGGCCTTTTAGTCAGCCCCAGCATTTT
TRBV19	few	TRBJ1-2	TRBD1	CASKLTGSDYGYTF	TGTGCCAGTAAACTGACAGGGTCGGACTATGGCTACACCTTC
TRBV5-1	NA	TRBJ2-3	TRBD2	CASSLRTSGGTDTQYF	TGCGCCAGCAGCTTACGGACTAGCGGGGGCACAGATACGCAGTATTTT
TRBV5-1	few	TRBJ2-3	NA	CASSLRSDGRPTDTQYF	TGCGCCAGCAGCTTAAGATCGGACGGCCGGCCCACAGATACGCAGTATTTT